This T cell receptor beta chain was sequenced in a study of blood T cell repertoires in COVID-19. Study-wide background: PBMCs, B-cell-depleted T cells, or T cells were the source of the cDNA or gDNA that made up the material.

Per the original methods: Cell counts per sample came from amplifying reference gene primers. Sequencing was performed with immunoSEQ multiplex PCR; in TCRdb, only in-frame clones are kept and a portion is missing. From that table come the V and J calls and clone size; the DNA was used to work out D and trimming. The sample holds fewer than 50,000 clones, approximately 90% seen once. After removal of 5 bases from V and 4 bases from J, the junction contained 8 bases not matched to a gene. The germline V gene encodes CDR1 MNHEY and CDR2 SVGAGI. The CDR3 sequence is 15 residues long. Sequenced input: peripheral blood. V is TRBV6-5 and J is TRBJ1-2; 9 nucleotides agree with TRBD1. This TCR was recovered from a man aged 50-60 years with active COVID-19. The CDR3 reads CASSPRTGEPYGYTF. In DNA form, the CDR3 reads TGTGCCAGCAGTCCCCGGACAGGGGAGCCCTATGGCTACACCTTC.